Shown below are 10 T cell receptor beta chains from a single sample sequenced in a study of cytomegalovirus exposure and HLA in healthy donors (dated by TCRdb to about 2017). The library relied on the immunoSEQ multiplex PCR assay. The multiplex PCR relied on a mix of 60 forward primers for TCR Vbeta segments and 13 reverse primers for TCR Jbeta segments. TCRdb provides this immuneACCESS table in a form limited to in-frame rearrangements. Some clones are lacking; in checked studies, under half of them reflect an unresolved V gene, and why the rest are absent is not known. Present in this sample are about 200,000 clones, around four fifths of which were seen just once. The ten largest clones represent around 4% of the sample. Sequencing input: PBMCs. The receptors come from a male donor in good health and CMV-seronegative.

This chain uses TRBV7-2 with TRBJ2-3; TRBD2 aligns across 8 bases. The length of the CDR3 is 15 residues. The V and J ends lost 2 bases and 0 bases, in that order; junction bases with no gene match: 1. CDR1 SGHTA and CDR2 FQGNSA come from the germline V gene. DNA for the CDR3: TGTGCCAGCAGCTTATCTAGCGGGAGCACAGATACGCAGTATTTT. Its protein product is CASSLSSGSTDTQYF.

This sequence joins TRBV30 and TRBJ2-2, with 7 bases lining up with TRBD2. The CDR3 length is 16 residues. Germline values: CDR1 GTSNPN, CDR2 SVGIG (reference sequence). J was trimmed by 1 base and V by 2 bases; bases with no gene match: 7. Here the CDR3 DNA reads TGTGCCTGGAGTCCCTGGGCGGGAGAGAACACCGGGGAGCTGTTTTTT. Residues: CAWSPWAGENTGELFF.

In regard to this clone: The junction departs from germline at one end; a sequencing error may be responsible. This chain connects TRBV7-9 to TRBJ1-4; 11 nucleotides line up with TRBD1. Germline V gene sequence: CDR1 SEHNR, CDR2 FQNEAQ (reference sequence). The CDR3 is made up of 17 amino acids. CDR3 in DNA: TGTTCCAGCAGATCCGGGACAGGGGGAAAGTCGGGTGAAAAACTGTTTTTT. Translated, it gives CSSRSGTGGKSGEKLFF.

The rearrangement links TRBV10-3 to TRBJ1-2, with D possibly matching TRBD1 (6 bases). The CDR3 length is 13 residues. In germline, CDR1 is ENHRY, CDR2 SYGVKD. V lost 10 bases and J 2 bases, leaving 14 bases between the germline ends. CDR3 loop: CATLGQRNYGYTF. DNA for the CDR3: TGTGCCACCCTTGGACAGCGAAACTATGGCTACACCTTC.

This chain joins TRBV9 and TRBJ2-7, with 12 bases that match TRBD2. Germline V gene sequence: CDR1 SGDLS, CDR2 YYNGEE. V shed 3 bases and J 10 bases; nucleotides not matched to a gene: 5. The CDR3 has 13 amino acids. CDR3 sequence reads: CASSDRLAGEQYF. The CDR3 DNA sequence: TGTGCCAGCAGCGACAGACTAGCGGGAGAACAGTACTTC.

This sequence joins TRBV18 and TRBJ1-2, with D tentatively TRBD1 (5 bases). Between the trimmed V and J ends, which lost 6 bases and 3 bases, there was a span of 14 bases. The germline CDR1 and CDR2 sequences are KGHSH and LQKENI. The CDR3 has 14 residues. CDR3 protein: CASSSGGAYYGYTF. CDR3 bases: TGTGCCAGCTCTTCGGGAGGGGCGTACTATGGCTACACCTTC. Drawing the rest from reference TRBV18 and TRBJ1-2, the complete variable domain is NAGVMQNPRHLVRRRGQEARLRCSPMKGHSHVYWYRQLPEEGLKFMVYLQKENIIDESGMPKERFSAEFPKEGPSILRIQQVVRGDSAAYFCASSSGGAYYGYTFGSGTRLTVV.

The chain uses TRBV5-1 and TRBJ2-7; 7 nucleotides agree with TRBD1. The J segment lost 3 bases and the V segment lost 5 bases, leaving 5 bases of the junction unmatched. Germline loops: CDR1 SGHRS, CDR2 YFSETQ. CDR3 size: 13 residues. CDR3 DNA sequence: TGCGCCAGCAGTAAGGCAGGGGGCTACGAGCAGTACTTC. As protein: CASSKAGGYEQYF.

As regards this clone: One end of the junction varies from germline; a read error may be responsible. The rearrangement uses TRBV7-9 and TRBJ2-6; 9 bases fit TRBD1. CDR1 is SEHNR, CDR2 FQNEAQ, per germline (reference sequence). This CDR3 is 19 amino acids long. Here the CDR3 reads CSSSSYRGRDNSGANVLTF. The CDR3, as DNA: TGTTCCAGCAGCTCATACAGGGGGCGGGACAACTCTGGGGCCAACGTCCTGACTTTC.

J is TRBJ1-2 and V is TRBV6-4, with 8 positions matching TRBD1. Trimming took 6 bases from V and 3 from J; bases not matched to a gene: 3. Per the germline V gene, CDR1 is MRHNA and CDR2 is SNTAGT. The CDR3 loop spans 13 amino acids. In DNA form, the CDR3 reads TGTGCCAGCAGCATGACAGGGGACTATGGCTACACCTTC. Its translation: CASSMTGDYGYTF.

The chain recombines TRBV5-8 with TRBJ2-7, with TRBD2 matching over 15 bases. The germline V gene encodes CDR1 SGHTS and CDR2 YDEGEE. The CDR3 spans 18 residues. Unmatched junction bases numbered 12, after V lost 3 bases and J lost 5 bases. Written as DNA, the CDR3 is TGTGCCAGCAGCTCGGATTTCGGGACTAGCGGGAGGTCCCACGAGCAGTACTTC. Amino acid sequence: CASSSDFGTSGRSHEQYF.